This TCR beta chain came from a study of blood T cells in healthy people across ages. Whole-study findings and limits: The study could not conclusively compare naive and antigen-experienced cells, given its unsorted PBMCs. It was the long-lived donors that had more naive CD4+ cells and higher diversity than aged donors.

A second PCR, run for about 6 to 12 cycles, used a sample-barcoded 5' primer plus a J-beta primer mix. Each of the samples gave a minimum of 2.5 million paired-end reads that contained CDR3. TCRdb re-called the 5' RACE reads through MiXCR, storing one row per CDR3 protein. The sample shows about 680,000 distinct CDR3 sequences, roughly 50% of them seen only once. V lost 7 bases to trimming and J lost 3 bases; unmatched junction nucleotides: 3. The CDR3 contains 13 residues. Germline V gene lookup returns CDR1 KGHDR and CDR2 SFDVKD. For this clonotype: Its matching antigen is unknown.

Ranging in age from about 6 to 95, the donors were healthy Caucasian individuals from Russia. The chain has TRBV24-1 and TRBJ1-1, with 8 bases lining up with TRBD1. This clonotype was sampled from a woman in her sixties or seventies in good health. Material: blood. The CDR3 nucleotides read TGTGCCACCAGGAAGACAGGGGACACTGAAGCTTTCTTT. Translating gives CATRKTGDTEAFF.